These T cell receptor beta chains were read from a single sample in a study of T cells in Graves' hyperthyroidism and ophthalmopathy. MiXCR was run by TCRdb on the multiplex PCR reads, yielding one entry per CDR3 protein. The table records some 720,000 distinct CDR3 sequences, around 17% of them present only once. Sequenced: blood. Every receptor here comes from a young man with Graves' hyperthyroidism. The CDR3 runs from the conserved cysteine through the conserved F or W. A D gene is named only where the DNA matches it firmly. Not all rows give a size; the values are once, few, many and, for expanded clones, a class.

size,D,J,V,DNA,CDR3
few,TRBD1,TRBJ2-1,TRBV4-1,TGCGCCAGCAGCTCTCAGGGGGCGTCTAGCGAGGAGCAGTTCTTC,CASSSQGASSEEQFF
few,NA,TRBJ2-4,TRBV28,TGTGCCAGCAGTTCTTTAGCGGAAATAGCCAAAAACATTCGGTACTTC,CASSSLAEIAKNIRYF
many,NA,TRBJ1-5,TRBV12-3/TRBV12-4,TGTGCCACCTCGACAGACAACAGCAATCAGCCCCAGCATTTT,CATSTDNSNQPQHF
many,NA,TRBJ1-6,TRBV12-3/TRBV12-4,TGTGCCAGCAGAAAACAGGGAGGGCATTCACCCCTCCACTTT,CASRKQGGHSPLHF
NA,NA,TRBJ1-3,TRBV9,TGTGCCAGCAGCGGGCCCGATTTGGGGGCTGGAAACACCATATATTTT,CASSGPDLGAGNTIYF
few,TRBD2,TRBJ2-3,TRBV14,TGTGCCAGCAGCCAAGGACTAGCCCAAGATACGCAGTATTTT,CASSQGLAQDTQYF
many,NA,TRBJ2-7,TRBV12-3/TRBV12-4,TGTGCCAGCAGTACACGGGGACGGACCTACGAGCAGTACTTC,CASSTRGRTYEQYF
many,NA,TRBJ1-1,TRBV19,TGTGCCAGTAATACAGGAGGAGGAAGCACTGAAGCTTTCTTT,CASNTGGGSTEAFF
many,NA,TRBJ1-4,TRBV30,TGTGCCTGGAGCCGAAGGAAGGCACCTAATGAAAAACTGTTTTTT,CAWSRRKAPNEKLFF
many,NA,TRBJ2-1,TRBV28,TGTGCCAGCAGTATAGAGGCCCTACAAAATGAGCAGTTCTTC,CASSIEALQNEQFF
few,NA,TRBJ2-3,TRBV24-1,TGTGCCACCAGCCTTACAGATACGCAGTATTTT,CATSLTDTQYF
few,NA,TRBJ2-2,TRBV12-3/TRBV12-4,TGTGCCAGCAGCCACGTAGCGGTACTAGGGACCGGGGAGCTGTTTTTT,CASSHVAVLGTGELFF